The 18 T cell receptor beta chains below come from one sample, sequenced in a study of blood T cell repertoires in COVID-19. Measured with immunoSEQ multiplex PCR; TCRdb has only the in-frame clones, and not every one. The profile covers approximately 150,000 clones, with 88% appearing a single time and about 28% taken by the ten largest. Sequencing used peripheral blood. The receptors were sampled from a human donor in a cohort sampled during active COVID-19.

This sequence joins TRBV7-2 and TRBJ2-5, with D possibly matching TRBD1 (6 bases). The CDR3 is 13 residues long. The germline V gene encodes CDR1 SGHTA and CDR2 FQGNSA. V was pared by 5 bases and J by 4 bases, with 11 bases between. Here the CDR3 reads CASSPGVGETQYF. DNA of the CDR3: TGTGCCAGCAGCCCAGGGGTTGGAGAGACCCAGTACTTC.

V and J are TRBV5-6 and TRBJ2-1; the D is unclear. The CDR3 runs to 12 residues. The germline gives CDR1 SGHDT, CDR2 YYEEEE. Trimming left V 0 bases short and J 7 bases short, with 5 bases between. The DNA for the CDR3 is TGTGCCAGCAGCTTGGGTACAAATGAGCAGTTCTTC. Its translation: CASSLGTNEQFF.

The chain couples TRBV19 to TRBJ1-2; TRBD1 is a possible D gene (6 bases). Trimming cost V 6 bases and J 4 bases, with 12 bases left between them. The CDR3 extends over 13 amino acids. The germline gives CDR1 LNHDA, CDR2 SQIVND (reference sequence). This CDR3 is CASSVDRTYGYTF. The CDR3 DNA reads as TGTGCCAGTAGCGTAGACAGGACCTATGGCTACACCTTC.

This clone has just a few counts. V usage is TRBV20-1 and J usage is TRBJ2-3; 8 positions match TRBD2. Germline V gene lookup returns CDR1 DFQATT and CDR2 SNEGSKA (reference sequence). J was trimmed by 8 bases and V by 3 bases; bases with no gene match: 10. CDR3 length equals 14 residues. The CDR3 reads CSASRPGGQGTQYF. The CDR3 bases are TGCAGTGCTAGTCGGCCGGGGGGGCAGGGTACGCAGTATTTT.

DNA of the CDR3: TGTGCCAGCAGTGAAGTGGCGGGGATGCGGCAGTACTTC. Protein sequence: CASSEVAGMRQYF. The chain couples TRBV2 to TRBJ2-7, with D maybe TRBD2 (6 bases). Germline lookup yields CDR1 SNHLY and CDR2 FYNNEI. The ends were cut back, 1 base at V and 9 bases at J, with 13 bases in the middle. The CDR3 consists of 13 residues.

V is TRBV4-1 and J is TRBJ2-7, with a tentative D call TRBD1 (6 bases). V lost 3 bases to trimming and J lost 2 bases, with 11 bases between them. The CDR3 loop spans 14 amino acids. Germline CDR1 and CDR2: MGHRA and YSYEKL. CDR3 bases: TGCGCCAGCAGCCAGTCCTGGGGGCCCTACGAGCAGTACTTC. It encodes CASSQSWGPYEQYF.

The chain carries TRBV6-1 and TRBJ1-2; TRBD1 matches 10 bases. Trimming cost V 4 bases and J 3 bases; bases outside gene matches: 8. CDR3 length: 16 amino acids. Germline CDR1 is MNHNS and CDR2 is SASEGT. The CDR3 is CASSARDRGLDYGYTF. The CDR3 DNA reads as TGTGCCAGCAGTGCCCGGGACAGGGGTTTGGACTATGGCTACACCTTC.

The chain couples TRBV18 to TRBJ2-5; the match to TRBD1 covers 8 bases. CDR3 size: 14 residues. From germline, CDR1 is KGHSH and CDR2 LQKENI. V gave up 3 bases and J gave up 4 bases; unmatched junction bases: 4. CDR3 region: CASSPDRGPETQYF. CDR3 in DNA: TGTGCCAGCTCACCCGACAGGGGCCCAGAGACCCAGTACTTC.

The V call is TRBV7-6, the J call TRBJ2-5; 10 bases map to TRBD1. Per germline, CDR1 SGHVS and CDR2 FNYEAQ. V lost 1 base and J lost 5; bases outside the gene matches: 4. This CDR3 region has 15 residues. The CDR3 region is CASSLGLGQGETQYF. The CDR3 bases are TGTGCCAGCAGCTTAGGTTTGGGACAGGGGGAGACCCAGTACTTC.

CDR3 nucleotides: TGTGCCAGCAGTCGGGACAGCTTAAATAAAGCTTTCTTT. Translation: CASSRDSLNKAFF. The J gene is TRBJ1-1, the V gene TRBV12-3 or TRBV12-4; 7 bases match TRBD1. The V and J ends lost 5 bases and 9 bases, in that order; junction bases with no gene match: 9. CDR3 length equals 13 residues.

The gene calls are TRBV5-4 and TRBJ2-5; D is possibly TRBD2 (5 bases). Germline V gives CDR1 SGHNT, CDR2 YYREEE (reference sequence). Trimming stripped 1 base from V and 0 bases from J, with 10 bases between. There are 15 residues in the CDR3. This chain's CDR3 is CASSLTPGNQETQYF. The CDR3 nucleotides are TGTGCCAGCAGCTTGACCCCGGGAAACCAAGAGACCCAGTACTTC.

The CDR3 DNA is TGTGCCAGCAGCCTCGGGGGTTTAGGAGGCACTGAAGCTTTCTTT. Protein product: CASSLGGLGGTEAFF. V gene TRBV9 combines with J gene TRBJ1-1; D perhaps matches TRBD1 (5 bases). This CDR3 spans 15 amino acids. Trimming took 4 bases from V and 4 from J, leaving 17 bases between them. Germline V lookup: CDR1 SGDLS, CDR2 YYNGEE.

This clone has a single count. The chain combines TRBV6-2 or TRBV6-3 with TRBJ1-1, with D possibly being TRBD1 (5 bases). The germline V gene has CDR1 MNHEY and CDR2 SVGEGT. V was cut by 7 bases and J by 0 bases, with 12 bases left in between. This CDR3 spans 14 amino acids. The CDR3, as DNA: TGTGCCAGCACCCCAGACAGACTGAACACTGAAGCTTTCTTT. This translates into CASTPDRLNTEAFF.

The V call is TRBV7-9, the J call TRBJ1-2; 7 bases line up with TRBD1. CDR3 length: 13 amino acids. CDR1 and CDR2 from the germline V gene are SEHNR and FQNEAQ (reference sequence). V shed 5 bases, J shed 8 bases, and the junction held 8 bases outside the gene matches. The CDR3 loop is CASSVTGPEGYTF. The CDR3 DNA reads as TGTGCCAGCAGCGTGACAGGGCCTGAGGGCTACACCTTC.

This chain uses TRBV7-3 with TRBJ1-1; 11 nucleotides match TRBD1. The V gene's germline CDR1 is SGHTA and CDR2 FQGTGA. J was trimmed by 7 bases and V by 0 bases; bases with no gene match: 4. This CDR3 comprises 15 residues. The CDR3 here is CASSLTGTGGYEAFF. The DNA for the CDR3 is TGTGCCAGCAGCTTAACCGGGACAGGGGGGTATGAAGCTTTCTTT.

The genes are TRBV4-3 and TRBJ2-3; D gene uncertain. In germline, CDR1 is LGHNA, CDR2 YSLEER. The CDR3 has 14 residues. Trimming stripped 0 bases from V and 3 bases from J, with 7 bases between. The CDR3 loop is CASSQDSLTDTQYF. The CDR3, as DNA: TGCGCCAGCAGCCAAGATTCCCTAACAGATACGCAGTATTTT.

V gene TRBV19 combines with J gene TRBJ2-3; 8 bases agree with TRBD1. After removal of 4 bases from V and 3 bases from J, the junction contained 3 bases not matched to a gene. Germline CDR1 is LNHDA and CDR2 is SQIVND (reference sequence). This CDR3 spans 14 amino acids. CDR3 sequence (DNA): TGTGCCAGTAGTACGGACAGGGAGACAGATACGCAGTATTTT. Encoded protein: CASSTDRETDTQYF.

This chain uses TRBV5-1 with TRBJ1-2; maybe TRBD1 (5 bases). The germline V gene has CDR1 SGHRS and CDR2 YFSETQ. V was trimmed by 1 base and J by 8 bases, leaving 9 bases between them. CDR3 length: 12 residues. CDR3 in amino acids: CASSLSGFGYTF. CDR3 bases: TGCGCCAGCAGCTTGTCAGGGTTCGGCTACACCTTC.